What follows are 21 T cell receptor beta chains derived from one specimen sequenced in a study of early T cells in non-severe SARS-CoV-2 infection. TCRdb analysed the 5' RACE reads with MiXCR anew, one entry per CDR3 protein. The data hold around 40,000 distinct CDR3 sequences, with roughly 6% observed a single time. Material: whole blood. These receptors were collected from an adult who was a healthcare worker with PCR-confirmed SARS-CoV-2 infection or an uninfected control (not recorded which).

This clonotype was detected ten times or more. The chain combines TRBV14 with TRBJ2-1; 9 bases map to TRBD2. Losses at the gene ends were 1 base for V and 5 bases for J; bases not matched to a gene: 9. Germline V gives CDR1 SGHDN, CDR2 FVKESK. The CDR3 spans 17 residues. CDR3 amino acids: CASSQVRGGRGNNEQFF. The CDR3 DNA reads TGTGCCAGCAGCCAAGTACGGGGCGGGAGGGGCAACAATGAGCAGTTCTTC.

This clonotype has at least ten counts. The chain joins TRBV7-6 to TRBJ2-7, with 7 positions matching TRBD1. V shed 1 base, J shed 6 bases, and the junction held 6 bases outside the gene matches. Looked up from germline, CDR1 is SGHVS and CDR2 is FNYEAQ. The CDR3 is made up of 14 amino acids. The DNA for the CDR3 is TGTGCCAGCAGCTTAGATGCAGGGGGATCCGAGCAGTACTTC. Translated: CASSLDAGGSEQYF.

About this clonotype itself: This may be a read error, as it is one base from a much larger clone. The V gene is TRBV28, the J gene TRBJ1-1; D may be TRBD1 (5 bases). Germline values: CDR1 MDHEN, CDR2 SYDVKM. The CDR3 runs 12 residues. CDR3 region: CVSRTQSHEAFF. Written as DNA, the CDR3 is TGTGTCAGTAGGACACAGTCGCACGAAGCTTTCTTT.

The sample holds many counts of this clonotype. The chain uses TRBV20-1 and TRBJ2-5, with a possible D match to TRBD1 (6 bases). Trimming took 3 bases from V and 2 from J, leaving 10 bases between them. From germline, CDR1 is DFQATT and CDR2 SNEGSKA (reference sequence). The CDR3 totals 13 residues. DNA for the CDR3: TGCAGTGCTAGGCGGACAGTACAAGAGACCCAGTACTTC. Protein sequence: CSARRTVQETQYF.

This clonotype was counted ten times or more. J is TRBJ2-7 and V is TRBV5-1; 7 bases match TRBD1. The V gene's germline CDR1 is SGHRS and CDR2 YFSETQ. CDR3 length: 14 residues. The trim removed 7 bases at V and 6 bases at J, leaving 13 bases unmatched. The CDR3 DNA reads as TGCGCCAGCGGGCTTTCGGACAGGCCTATCGAGCAGTACTTC. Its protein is CASGLSDRPIEQYF.

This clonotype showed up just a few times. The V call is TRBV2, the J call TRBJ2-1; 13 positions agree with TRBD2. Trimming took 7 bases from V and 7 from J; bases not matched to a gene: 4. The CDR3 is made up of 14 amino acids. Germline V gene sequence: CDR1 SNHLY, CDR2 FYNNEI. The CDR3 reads CASKGTSGTNEQFF. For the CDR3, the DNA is TGTGCCAGCAAAGGGACTAGCGGGACGAATGAGCAGTTCTTC.

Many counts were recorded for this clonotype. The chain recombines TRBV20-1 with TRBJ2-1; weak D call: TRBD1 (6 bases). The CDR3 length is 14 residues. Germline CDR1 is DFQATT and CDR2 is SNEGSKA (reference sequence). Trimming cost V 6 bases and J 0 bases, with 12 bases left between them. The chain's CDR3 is CSATGHNSYNEQFF. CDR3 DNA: TGCAGTGCCACGGGACACAACTCCTACAATGAGCAGTTCTTC.

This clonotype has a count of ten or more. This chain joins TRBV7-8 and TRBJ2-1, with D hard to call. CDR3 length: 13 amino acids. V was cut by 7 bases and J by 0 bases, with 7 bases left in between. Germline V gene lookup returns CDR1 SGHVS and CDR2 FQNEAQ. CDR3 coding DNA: TGTGCCAGCATGGAGAGCTCCTACAATGAGCAGTTCTTC. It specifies CASMESSYNEQFF.

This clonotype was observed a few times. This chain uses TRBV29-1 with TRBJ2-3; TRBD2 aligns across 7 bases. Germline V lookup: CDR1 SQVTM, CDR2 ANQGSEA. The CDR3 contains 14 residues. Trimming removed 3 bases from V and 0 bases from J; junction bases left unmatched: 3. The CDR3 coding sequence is TGCAGCGTTGACGCGGGAGCTAGCACAGATACGCAGTATTTT. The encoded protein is CSVDAGASTDTQYF.

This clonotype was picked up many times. The CDR3 DNA reads as TGTGCCACCAGCAGGGCCAGGAGGGAACGCACAGATACGCAGTATTTT. Amino acids: CATSRARRERTDTQYF. This sequence joins TRBV15 and TRBJ2-3, with D tentatively TRBD2 (6 bases). The germline CDR1 and CDR2 sequences are LNHNV and YYDKDF (reference sequence). CDR3 length: 16 amino acids. Trimming cost V 3 bases and J 1 base, with 14 bases left between them.

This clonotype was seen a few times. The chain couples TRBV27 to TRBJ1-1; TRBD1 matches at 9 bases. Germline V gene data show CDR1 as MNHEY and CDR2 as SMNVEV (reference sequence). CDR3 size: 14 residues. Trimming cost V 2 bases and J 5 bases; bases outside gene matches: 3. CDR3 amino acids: CASSLGTGRTEAFF. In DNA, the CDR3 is TGTGCCAGCAGTTTAGGGACAGGGAGGACTGAAGCTTTCTTT.

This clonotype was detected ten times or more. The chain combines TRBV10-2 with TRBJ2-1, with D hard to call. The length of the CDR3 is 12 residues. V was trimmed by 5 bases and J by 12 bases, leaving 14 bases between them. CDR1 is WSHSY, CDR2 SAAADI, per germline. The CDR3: CASSWEGPGQFF. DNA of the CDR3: TGCGCCAGCAGTTGGGAAGGGCCCGGGCAGTTCTTC.

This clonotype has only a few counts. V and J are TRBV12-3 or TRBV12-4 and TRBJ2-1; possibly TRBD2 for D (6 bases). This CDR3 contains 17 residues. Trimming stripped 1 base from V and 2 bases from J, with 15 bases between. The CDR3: CASSLGVVTRPYNEQFF. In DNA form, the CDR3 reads TGTGCCAGCAGTTTAGGGGTGGTGACTAGACCCTACAATGAGCAGTTCTTC.

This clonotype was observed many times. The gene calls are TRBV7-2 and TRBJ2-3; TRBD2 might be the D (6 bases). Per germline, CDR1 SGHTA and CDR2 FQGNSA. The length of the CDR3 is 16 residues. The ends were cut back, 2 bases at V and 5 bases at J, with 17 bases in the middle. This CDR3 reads CASSLMAGPTGDTQYF. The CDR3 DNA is TGTGCCAGCAGCTTAATGGCGGGGCCTACCGGAGATACGCAGTATTTT.

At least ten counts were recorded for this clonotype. CDR3 amino acids: CASSLGGAGANVLTF. In nucleotides, the CDR3 is TGTGCCAGCAGCTTAGGCGGGGCTGGGGCCAACGTCCTGACTTTC. V is TRBV7-9 and J is TRBJ2-6, with a weak D call TRBD2 (6 bases). The CDR3 has 15 residues. V dropped 1 base and J dropped 2 bases, with 6 bases sitting between them. Per germline, CDR1 SEHNR and CDR2 FQNEAQ (reference sequence).

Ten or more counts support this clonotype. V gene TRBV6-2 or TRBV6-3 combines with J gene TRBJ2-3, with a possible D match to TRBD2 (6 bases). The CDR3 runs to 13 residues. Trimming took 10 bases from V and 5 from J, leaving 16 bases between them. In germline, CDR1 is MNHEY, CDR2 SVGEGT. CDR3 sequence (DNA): TGTGCCACCTCTACACATAGCGGAGATACGCAGTATTTT. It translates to CATSTHSGDTQYF.

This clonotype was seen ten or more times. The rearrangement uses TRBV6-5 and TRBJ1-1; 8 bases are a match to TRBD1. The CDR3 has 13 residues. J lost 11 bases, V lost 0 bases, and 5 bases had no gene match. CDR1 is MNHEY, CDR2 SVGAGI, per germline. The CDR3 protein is CASSYSTGAVAFF. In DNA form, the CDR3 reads TGTGCCAGCAGTTACTCGACAGGGGCTGTCGCTTTCTTT.

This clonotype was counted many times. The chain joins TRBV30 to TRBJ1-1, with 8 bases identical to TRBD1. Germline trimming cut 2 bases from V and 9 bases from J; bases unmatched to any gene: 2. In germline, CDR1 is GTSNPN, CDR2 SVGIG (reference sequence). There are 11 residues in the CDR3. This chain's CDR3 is CAWSQGAKAFF. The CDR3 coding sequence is TGTGCCTGGAGTCAGGGGGCAAAAGCTTTCTTT.

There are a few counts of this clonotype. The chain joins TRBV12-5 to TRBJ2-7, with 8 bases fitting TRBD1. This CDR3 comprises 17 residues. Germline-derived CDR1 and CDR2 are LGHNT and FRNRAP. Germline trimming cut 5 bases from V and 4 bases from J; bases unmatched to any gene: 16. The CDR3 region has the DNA TGTGCTAGTGGTGCCTCATACACCGGGACAGGCGGTTACGAGCAGTACTTC. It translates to CASGASYTGTGGYEQYF.

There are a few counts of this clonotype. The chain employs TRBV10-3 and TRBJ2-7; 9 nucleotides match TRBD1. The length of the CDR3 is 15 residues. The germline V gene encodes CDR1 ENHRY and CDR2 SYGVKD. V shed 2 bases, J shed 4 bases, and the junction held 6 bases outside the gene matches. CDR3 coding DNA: TGTGCCATCAGTGAGGCGGGACAGGGCCCTTACGAGCAGTACTTC. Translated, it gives CAISEAGQGPYEQYF.

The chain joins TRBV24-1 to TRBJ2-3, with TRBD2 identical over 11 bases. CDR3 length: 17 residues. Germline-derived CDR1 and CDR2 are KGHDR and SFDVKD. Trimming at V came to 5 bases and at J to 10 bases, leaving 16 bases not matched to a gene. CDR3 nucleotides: TGTGCCACCAGTGGTGGACTAGCGGGCCCCCCGTTTGGCTCGCAGTATTTT. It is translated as CATSGGLAGPPFGSQYF.